This passage covers 9 T cell receptor beta chains from one sample sequenced in a study of graft-versus-host responses after intestinal transplantation. TCRdb keeps only in-frame clones here, not all; method: immunoSEQ multiplex PCR. This sample has around 30,000 clones; approximately 87% occur once, and the top ten carry 1.1%. The specimen comprised PBMCs, sampled 28 days after intestinal transplant. Receptor source: a human patient who received an intestinal transplant, so some T cells may come from the graft donor.

There are a few counts of this clone. The V call is TRBV9, the J call TRBJ2-2; D is tentatively TRBD1 or TRBD2 (5 bases each). Germline V gene lookup returns CDR1 SGDLS and CDR2 YYNGEE. Trimming took 0 bases from V and 6 from J, leaving 15 bases between them. The length of the CDR3 is 16 residues. CDR3 sequence (DNA): TGTGCCAGCAGCGTAGCTACGAGAGGGGACGCCGGGGAGCTGTTTTTT. Translated, it gives CASSVATRGDAGELFF. Filled out from reference TRBV9 and TRBJ2-2, the complete variable domain reads DSGVTQTPKHLITATGQRVTLRCSPRSGDLSVYWYQQSLDQGLQFLIQYYNGEERAKGNILERFSAQQFPDLHSELNLSSLELGDSALYFCASSVATRGDAGELFFGEGSRLTVL.

V usage is TRBV5-4 and J usage is TRBJ2-2, with D hard to call. The CDR3 sequence is 14 residues long. V was clipped by 0 bases and J by 4 bases, with 7 bases between them. CDR1 and CDR2 from the germline V gene are SGHNT and YYREEE (reference sequence). The CDR3 DNA sequence: TGTGCCAGCAGCTTGGAGGGCTTCACCGGGGAGCTGTTTTTT. Amino acids: CASSLEGFTGELFF. The variable domain in full, completed from reference TRBV5-4 and TRBJ2-2, reads ETGVTQSPTHLIKTRGQQVTLRCSSQSGHNTVSWYQQALGQGPQFIFQYYREEENGRGNFPPRFSGLQFPNYSSELNVNALELDDSALYLCASSLEGFTGELFFGEGSRLTVL.

The chain carries TRBV7-9 and TRBJ2-1; D remains unclear. V was trimmed by 8 bases and J by 0 bases, leaving 17 bases between them. Germline lookup yields CDR1 SEHNR and CDR2 FQNEAQ (reference sequence). This CDR3 is 16 amino acids long. The CDR3 region has the DNA TGTGCCAGCTCCCCGAGACTGGGAAACTCCTACAATGAGCAGTTCTTC. This encodes CASSPRLGNSYNEQFF.

The rearrangement joins TRBV27 to TRBJ2-2, with a weak D call TRBD2 (6 bases). Per the germline V gene, CDR1 is MNHEY and CDR2 is SMNVEV (reference sequence). This CDR3 region has 14 residues. Trimming left V 6 bases short and J 3 bases short, with 11 bases between. The CDR3 DNA reads TGTGCCAGCAGCGCGACTAGTTACACCGGGGAGCTGTTTTTT. Translating gives CASSATSYTGELFF.

V gene TRBV5-4 combines with J gene TRBJ1-3; D possibly corresponds to TRBD1 (5 bases). The CDR3 extends over 17 amino acids. Germline V gene sequence: CDR1 SGHNT, CDR2 YYREEE (reference sequence). The ends were cut back, 4 bases at V and 0 bases at J, with 17 bases in the middle. CDR3 nucleotides: TGTGCCAGCAGCCTGGGGCCGGGCACTAGCTCTGGAAACACCATATATTTT. As protein: CASSLGPGTSSGNTIYF. Drawing the rest from reference TRBV5-4 and TRBJ1-3, the complete variable domain is ETGVTQSPTHLIKTRGQQVTLRCSSQSGHNTVSWYQQALGQGPQFIFQYYREEENGRGNFPPRFSGLQFPNYSSELNVNALELDDSALYLCASSLGPGTSSGNTIYFGEGSWLTVV.

The chain recombines TRBV6-7 with TRBJ2-1; possibly TRBD2 for D (6 bases). TRBV6-7 is noted as an ORF with a role that remains uncertain. V was shortened by 5 bases and J by 12 bases, with 20 bases between the two germline ends. The CDR3 consists of 14 residues. This CDR3 is CASSPRDQMEGQFF. CDR3 DNA: TGTGCCAGCAGTCCCCGGGACCAAATGGAGGGGCAGTTCTTC.

The rearrangement uses TRBV5-1 and TRBJ1-2; 11 bases fit TRBD1. The trim removed 0 bases at V and 2 bases at J, leaving 9 bases unmatched. Germline lookup yields CDR1 SGHRS and CDR2 YFSETQ. CDR3 length: 18 amino acids. CDR3 loop: CASSLAPPGTGGNYGYTF. For the CDR3, the DNA is TGCGCCAGCAGCTTGGCCCCTCCCGGGACAGGGGGAAACTATGGCTACACCTTC.

The rearrangement uses TRBV9 and TRBJ2-3, with TRBD2 matching over 8 bases. Trimming cost V 0 bases and J 6 bases; bases outside gene matches: 9. The CDR3 loop spans 16 amino acids. Germline V gene lookup returns CDR1 SGDLS and CDR2 YYNGEE. CDR3: CASSVESGGNGDTQYF. In DNA, the CDR3 is TGTGCCAGCAGCGTAGAAAGCGGGGGAAACGGGGATACGCAGTATTTT.

V usage is TRBV5-1 and J usage is TRBJ2-4, with TRBD2 matching 13 bases. The CDR3 has 15 residues. Germline lookup yields CDR1 SGHRS and CDR2 YFSETQ. The V gene end was trimmed by 3 bases and the J gene end by 10 bases; junction bases not matched to a gene: 7. In DNA form, the CDR3 reads TGCGCCAGCAGCTGGACGGGACTAGCGGGGTCTATTCAGTACTTC. This encodes CASSWTGLAGSIQYF.